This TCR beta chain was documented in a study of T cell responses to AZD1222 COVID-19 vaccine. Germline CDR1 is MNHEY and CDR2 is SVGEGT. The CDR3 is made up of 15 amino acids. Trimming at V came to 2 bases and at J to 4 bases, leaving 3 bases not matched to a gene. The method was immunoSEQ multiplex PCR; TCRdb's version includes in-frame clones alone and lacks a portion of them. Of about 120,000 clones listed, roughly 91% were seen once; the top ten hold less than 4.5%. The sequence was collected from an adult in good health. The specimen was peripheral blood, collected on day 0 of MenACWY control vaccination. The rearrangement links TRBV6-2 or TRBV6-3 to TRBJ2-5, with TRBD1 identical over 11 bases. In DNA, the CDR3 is TGTGCCAGCAGTTACGTCGGGACAGGGGGAGAGACCCAGTACTTC. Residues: CASSYVGTGGETQYF.